This TCR beta chain was captured in a study of T-cell reconstitution after alpha-beta-depleted transplantation in children. Unique molecular identifiers tagged the TCRbeta library. TCRdb ran MiXCR on the PCR reads and lists one entry per CDR3 protein. The sample carries 780,000 or so distinct CDR3 sequences, 15% to 20% recorded once. V lost 1 base to trimming and J lost 4 bases; unmatched junction nucleotides: 4. CDR1 and CDR2 from the germline V gene are SGHVS and FQNEAQ. The CDR3 runs 15 residues. The receptor's source is a male patient between 10 and 17 years old who had a stem cell transplant for acute lymphoblastic leukemia, so the T cells may come from the graft donor. The chain uses TRBV7-8 and TRBJ1-5, with 7 positions matching TRBD1. This specimen was PBMCs, mostly from graft donor cells, taken 360 days after TCRalphabeta/CD19-depleted stem cell transplant. CDR3 bases: TGTGCCAGCAGCTTAGGCAGGGGGAGGAATCAGCCCCAGCATTTT. This translates into CASSLGRGRNQPQHF.